Shown below are 14 T cell receptor beta chains from a single sample sequenced in a study of blood T cell repertoires in COVID-19. Clones were sequenced by immunoSEQ multiplex PCR, and TCRdb holds only the in-frame ones, with some missing. The repertoire has around 300,000 clones, about 87% of them found once; the top ten carry about 3%. The specimen sequenced was PBMCs or T cells enriched from blood (not recorded which). Receptors originate from a woman aged 50 to 60 who had recovered from COVID-19.

The DNA for the CDR3 is TGTGCCAGCAGTCAGATGACCGGGGAGCTGTTTTTT. This translates into CASSQMTGELFF. The chain carries TRBV28 and TRBJ2-2; D call uncertain. This CDR3 has 12 amino acids. Deletions cut 5 bases from V and 5 bases from J, with 6 bases between. Germline assignment: CDR1 MDHEN and CDR2 SYDVKM.

The CDR3 spells CASTNSGTGDREQYF. In DNA, the CDR3 is TGTGCCAGCACAAATTCCGGGACAGGGGATCGCGAGCAGTACTTC. V usage is TRBV27 and J usage is TRBJ2-7; 10 positions agree with TRBD1. V lost 7 bases and J lost 6; bases outside the gene matches: 12. The CDR3 length is 15 residues. Germline assignment: CDR1 MNHEY and CDR2 SMNVEV (reference sequence).

V usage is TRBV7-2 and J usage is TRBJ2-1; D uncertain. The V and J ends lost 6 bases and 0 bases respectively, with 12 bases between them. In germline, CDR1 is SGHTA, CDR2 FQGNSA. The CDR3 sequence is 15 residues long. The CDR3 DNA reads TGTGCCAGCAGGCGCGACACAAGCTCCTACAATGAGCAGTTCTTC. This gives the protein CASRRDTSSYNEQFF.

The chain is built from TRBV24-1 and TRBJ1-1, with D tentatively TRBD1 (6 bases). The CDR3 is made up of 14 amino acids. The germline V and J ends were trimmed by 2 bases and 6 bases, with 12 bases remaining between them. Germline values: CDR1 KGHDR, CDR2 SFDVKD. CDR3 DNA sequence: TGTGCCACCAGTGATTGGCGCAGGGGTGCTGAAGCTTTCTTT. Encoded protein: CATSDWRRGAEAFF.

This chain joins TRBV29-1 and TRBJ2-1, with 15 bases matching TRBD2. V lost 6 bases and J lost 14; bases outside the gene matches: 5. Per the germline V gene, CDR1 is SQVTM and CDR2 is ANQGSEA. The CDR3 loop spans 12 amino acids. The CDR3 sequence is CSVRGTSGRKFF. For the CDR3, the DNA is TGCAGCGTGCGAGGGACTAGCGGGAGGAAGTTCTTC.

This rearrangement joins TRBV7-9 to TRBJ1-4; a weak D match, TRBD1 (5 bases). CDR3 length: 17 residues. Germline V gene data show CDR1 as SEHNR and CDR2 as FQNEAQ (reference sequence). V lost 5 bases and J 3 bases, leaving 19 bases between the germline ends. CDR3 sequence: CASSPNGPRASNEKLFF. CDR3 DNA sequence: TGTGCCAGCAGCCCTAACGGCCCCAGGGCCTCTAATGAAAAACTGTTTTTT.

The chain recombines TRBV9 with TRBJ2-7; 11 bases match TRBD2. Germline trimming cut 3 bases from V and 2 bases from J; bases unmatched to any gene: 4. Germline assignment: CDR1 SGDLS and CDR2 YYNGEE. The CDR3 is 15 amino acids. The CDR3: CASSEGLADTYEQYF. DNA for the CDR3: TGTGCCAGCAGCGAGGGACTAGCGGACACCTACGAGCAGTACTTC.

The chain employs TRBV7-2 and TRBJ2-2, with a tentative D call TRBD1 (5 bases). V was cut by 0 bases and J by 4 bases, with 12 bases left in between. This CDR3 spans 16 amino acids. Germline V gene lookup returns CDR1 SGHTA and CDR2 FQGNSA. CDR3: CASSLAGQGRTGELFF. In DNA, the CDR3 is TGTGCCAGCAGCTTAGCTGGCCAGGGCCGCACCGGGGAGCTGTTTTTT.

The chain links TRBV7-8 to TRBJ1-6; 7 nucleotides align to TRBD1. V trimming: 5 bases; J trimming: 7 bases; junction bases outside the gene matches: 8. The V gene's germline CDR1 is SGHVS and CDR2 FQNEAQ. The CDR3 length is 15 residues. The DNA of the CDR3 is TGTGCCAGCAGCAAGCAAGAGACAGGGAATTCACCCCTCCACTTT. Residues: CASSKQETGNSPLHF.

This clone appeared once. The chain joins TRBV19 to TRBJ1-5; D not certain. Germline V CDR1 and CDR2: LNHDA, SQIVND (reference sequence). V lost 8 bases and J 1 base, leaving 18 bases between the germline ends. The length of the CDR3 is 16 residues. The CDR3 DNA follows: TGTGCCAGTGGTCATGGTTCCGATACAAGCAATCAGCCCCAGCATTTT. As protein: CASGHGSDTSNQPQHF.

This chain uses TRBV3-1 (or the pseudogene TRBV3-2) with TRBJ1-1, with D possibly matching TRBD1 (6 bases). Germline V CDR1 and CDR2: LGHDT, YNNKEL (reference sequence). Trimming stripped 4 bases from V and 4 bases from J, with 13 bases between. The CDR3 is 14 amino acids. The CDR3 bases are TGTGCCAGCAGCCTCGTACAGGGTAGCACTGAAGCTTTCTTT. Encoded protein: CASSLVQGSTEAFF.

The chain employs TRBV7-6 and TRBJ2-7; 8 bases map to TRBD1. The CDR3 length is 15 residues. J gave up 4 bases and V 1 base, and 6 bases lay outside the gene matches. Germline loops: CDR1 SGHVS, CDR2 FNYEAQ. The CDR3 is CASSLGTGGLYEQYF. The CDR3 region has the DNA TGTGCCAGCAGCTTAGGAACAGGGGGGTTATACGAGCAGTACTTC.

This clone was counted once. The chain couples TRBV11-3 to TRBJ2-3, with TRBD2 matching 10 bases. The germline CDR1 and CDR2 sequences are SGHNT and YENEEA. The V segment lost 1 base and the J segment 6 bases; nucleotides outside the gene matches: 10. The CDR3 is 17 amino acids. CDR3 in amino acids: CASSLGTSSGSLDTQYF. CDR3 DNA sequence: TGTGCCAGCAGCTTAGGAACATCTAGCGGGAGTTTGGATACGCAGTATTTT.

The rearrangement links TRBV11-2 to TRBJ2-4; tentatively, D is TRBD2 (6 bases). Trimming left V 2 bases short and J 0 bases short, with 14 bases between. The V gene's germline CDR1 is SGHAT and CDR2 FQNNGV. This CDR3 has 17 residues. This CDR3 is CASSLQGTALAKNIQYF. In DNA form, the CDR3 reads TGTGCCAGCAGCTTACAAGGGACTGCCCTAGCCAAAAACATTCAGTACTTC.